This T cell receptor (beta chain) derives from a study of T cell changes during pregnancy in multiple sclerosis. As regards this clone: The junction and the germline gene differ at one end; a read error may be behind it.

CDR1 and CDR2 from the germline V gene are SEHNR and FQNEAQ (reference sequence). The CDR3 sequence is 13 residues long. Generated by immunoSEQ multiplex PCR, the TCRdb table keeps only in-frame clones and is missing some. The repertoire consists of approximately 70,000 clones, with 80% to 95% occurring once and the leading ten covering under 2%. V and J are TRBV7-9 and TRBJ2-5; the D gene is possibly TRBD1 (6 bases). Sequences were derived from peripheral blood, sampled in the second trimester of pregnancy. The sequence was collected from a female donor with multiple sclerosis, enrolled in a pregnancy study. This chain's CDR3 is CASSFSVQNRVDF. CDR3 DNA sequence: TGTGCCAGCAGCTTCTCAGTTCAAAACAGGGTAGACTTC. Complete variable domain (other parts from reference TRBV7-9 and TRBJ2-5): DTGVSQNPRHKITKRGQNVTFRCDPISEHNRLYWYRQTLGQGPEFLTYFQNEAQLEKSRLLSDRFSAERPKGSFSTLEIQRTEQGDSAMYLCASSFSVQNRVDFGPGTRLLVL.